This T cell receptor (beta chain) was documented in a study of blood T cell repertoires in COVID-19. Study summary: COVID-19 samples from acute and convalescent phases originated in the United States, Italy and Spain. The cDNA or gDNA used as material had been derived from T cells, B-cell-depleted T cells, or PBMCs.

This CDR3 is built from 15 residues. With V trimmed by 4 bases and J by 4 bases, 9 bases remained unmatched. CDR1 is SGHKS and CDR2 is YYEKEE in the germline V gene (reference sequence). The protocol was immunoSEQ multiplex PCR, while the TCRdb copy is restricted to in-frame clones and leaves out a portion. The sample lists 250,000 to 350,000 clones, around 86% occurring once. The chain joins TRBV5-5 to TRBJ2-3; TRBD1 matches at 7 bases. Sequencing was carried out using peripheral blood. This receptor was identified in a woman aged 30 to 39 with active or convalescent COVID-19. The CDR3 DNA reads TGTGCCAGCAGCCGGGACAGCATCACCCCAGATACGCAGTATTTT. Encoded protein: CASSRDSITPDTQYF.